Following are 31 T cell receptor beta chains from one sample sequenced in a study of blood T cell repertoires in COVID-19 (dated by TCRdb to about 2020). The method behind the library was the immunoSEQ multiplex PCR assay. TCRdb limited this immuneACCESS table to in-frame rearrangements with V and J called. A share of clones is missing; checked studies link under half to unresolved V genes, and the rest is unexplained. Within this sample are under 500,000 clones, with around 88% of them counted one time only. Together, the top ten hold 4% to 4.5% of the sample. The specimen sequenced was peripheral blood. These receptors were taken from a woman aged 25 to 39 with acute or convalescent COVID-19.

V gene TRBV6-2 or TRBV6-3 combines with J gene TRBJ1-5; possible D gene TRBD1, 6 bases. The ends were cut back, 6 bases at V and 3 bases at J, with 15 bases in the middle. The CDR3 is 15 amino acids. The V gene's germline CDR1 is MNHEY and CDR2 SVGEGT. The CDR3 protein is CASSLGAGDNQPQHF. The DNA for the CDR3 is TGTGCCAGCAGCTTGGGGGCAGGCGACAATCAGCCCCAGCATTTT.

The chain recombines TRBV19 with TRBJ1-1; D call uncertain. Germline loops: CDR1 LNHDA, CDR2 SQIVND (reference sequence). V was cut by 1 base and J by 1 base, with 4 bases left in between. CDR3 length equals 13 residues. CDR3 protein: CASSIVKNTEAFF. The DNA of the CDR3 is TGTGCCAGTAGTATAGTAAAGAACACTGAAGCTTTCTTT.

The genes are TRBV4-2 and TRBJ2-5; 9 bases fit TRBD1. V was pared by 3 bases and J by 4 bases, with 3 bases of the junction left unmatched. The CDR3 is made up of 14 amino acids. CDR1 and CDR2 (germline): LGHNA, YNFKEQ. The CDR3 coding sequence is TGTGCCAGCAGCCAGCAGACAGGGGGAGAGACCCAGTACTTC. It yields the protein CASSQQTGGETQYF.

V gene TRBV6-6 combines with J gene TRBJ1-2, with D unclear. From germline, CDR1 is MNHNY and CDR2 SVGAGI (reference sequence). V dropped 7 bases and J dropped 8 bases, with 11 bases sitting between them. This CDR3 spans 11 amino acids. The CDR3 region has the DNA TGTGCCAGCAAAACCGATACAGGCTACACCTTC. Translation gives CASKTDTGYTF.

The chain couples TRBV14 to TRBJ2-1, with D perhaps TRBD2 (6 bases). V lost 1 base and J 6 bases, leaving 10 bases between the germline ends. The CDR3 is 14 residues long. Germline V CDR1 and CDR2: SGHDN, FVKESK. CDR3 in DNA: TGTGCCAGCAGCCAAGCTCGGGGACTCAATGAGCAGTTCTTC. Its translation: CASSQARGLNEQFF. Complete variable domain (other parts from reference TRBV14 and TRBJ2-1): EAGVTQFPSHSVIEKGQTVTLRCDPISGHDNLYWYRRVMGKEIKFLLHFVKESKQDESGMPNNRFLAERTGGTYSTLKVQPAELEDSGVYFCASSQARGLNEQFFGPGTRLTVL.

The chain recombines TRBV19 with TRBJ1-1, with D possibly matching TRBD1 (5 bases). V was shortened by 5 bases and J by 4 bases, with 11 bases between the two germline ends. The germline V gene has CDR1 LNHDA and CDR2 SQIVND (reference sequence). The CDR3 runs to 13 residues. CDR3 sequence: CASSGALGTEAFF. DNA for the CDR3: TGTGCCAGTAGTGGGGCTCTGGGCACTGAAGCTTTCTTT.

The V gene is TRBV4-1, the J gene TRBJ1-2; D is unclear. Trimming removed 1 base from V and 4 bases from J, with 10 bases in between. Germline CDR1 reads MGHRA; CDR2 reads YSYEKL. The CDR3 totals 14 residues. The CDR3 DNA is TGCGCCAGCAGCCAAGTGTCAGATTTCTATGGCTACACCTTC. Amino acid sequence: CASSQVSDFYGYTF.

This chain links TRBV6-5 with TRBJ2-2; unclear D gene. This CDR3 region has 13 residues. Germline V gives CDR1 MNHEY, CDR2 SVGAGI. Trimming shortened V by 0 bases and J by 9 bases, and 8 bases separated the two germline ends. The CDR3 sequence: CASSYSELRELFF. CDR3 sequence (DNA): TGTGCCAGCAGTTACTCAGAGTTAAGGGAGCTGTTTTTT.

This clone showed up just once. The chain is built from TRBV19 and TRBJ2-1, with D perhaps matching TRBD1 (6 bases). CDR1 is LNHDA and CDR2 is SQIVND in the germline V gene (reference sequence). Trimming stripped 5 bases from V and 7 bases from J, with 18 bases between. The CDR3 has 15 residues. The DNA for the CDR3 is TGTGCCAGTAGTCTGCTAGACAGGTTGGGGAATGAGCAGTTCTTC. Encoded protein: CASSLLDRLGNEQFF.

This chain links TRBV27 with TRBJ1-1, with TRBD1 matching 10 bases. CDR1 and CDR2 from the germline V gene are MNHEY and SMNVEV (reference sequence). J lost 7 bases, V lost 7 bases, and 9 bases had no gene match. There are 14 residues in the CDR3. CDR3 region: CASKGTGVSIEAFF. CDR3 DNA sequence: TGTGCCAGCAAGGGGACAGGGGTTTCTATTGAAGCTTTCTTT.

The CDR3 loop reads CSVDERGPGEKLFF. The CDR3 DNA reads as TGCAGCGTTGACGAAAGGGGGCCGGGTGAAAAACTGTTTTTT. The chain couples TRBV29-1 to TRBJ1-4; 7 bases are shared with TRBD1. V shed 3 bases, J shed 7 bases, and the junction held 8 bases outside the gene matches. The CDR3 contains 14 residues. In germline, CDR1 is SQVTM, CDR2 ANQGSEA.

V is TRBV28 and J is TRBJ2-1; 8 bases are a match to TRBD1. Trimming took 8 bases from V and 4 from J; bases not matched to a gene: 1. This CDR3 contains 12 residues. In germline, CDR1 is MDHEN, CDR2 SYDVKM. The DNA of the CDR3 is TGTGCCAGCCGGGACAGGTACAATGAGCAGTTCTTC. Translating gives CASRDRYNEQFF.

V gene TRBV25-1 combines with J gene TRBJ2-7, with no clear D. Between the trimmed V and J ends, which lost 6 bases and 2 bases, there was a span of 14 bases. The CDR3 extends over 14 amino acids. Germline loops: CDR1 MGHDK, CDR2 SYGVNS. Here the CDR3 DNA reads TGTGCCAGCAGCTCTGTCGGTCGGGCCTACGAGCAGTACTTC. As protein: CASSSVGRAYEQYF.

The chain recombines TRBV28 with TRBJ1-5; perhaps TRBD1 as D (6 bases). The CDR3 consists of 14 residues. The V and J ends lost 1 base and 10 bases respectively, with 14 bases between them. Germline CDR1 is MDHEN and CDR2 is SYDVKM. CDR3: CASSLLQGFQPQHF. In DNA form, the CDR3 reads TGTGCCAGCAGTTTATTACAGGGTTTTCAACCCCAGCATTTT.

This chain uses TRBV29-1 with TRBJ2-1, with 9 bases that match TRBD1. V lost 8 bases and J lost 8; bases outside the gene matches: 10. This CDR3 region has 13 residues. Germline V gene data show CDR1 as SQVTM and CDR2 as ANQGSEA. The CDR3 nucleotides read TGCAGCCTCGCACAGGGGGCCATGGATGAGCAGTTCTTC. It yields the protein CSLAQGAMDEQFF.

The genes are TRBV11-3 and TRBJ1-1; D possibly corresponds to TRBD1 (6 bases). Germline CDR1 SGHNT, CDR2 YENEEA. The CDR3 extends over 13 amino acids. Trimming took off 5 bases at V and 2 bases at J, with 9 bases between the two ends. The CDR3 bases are TGTGCCAGCAGCGCCAGGGGTAACACTGAAGCTTTCTTT. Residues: CASSARGNTEAFF.

The CDR3: CASSKGEGGLPKGFYEQYF. For the CDR3, the DNA is TGTGCCAGCAGCAAAGGGGAAGGGGGTCTCCCCAAAGGGTTCTACGAGCAGTACTTC. The genes are TRBV21-1 and TRBJ2-7; TRBD1, the D gene given by the table, was not confirmed from the DNA. TRBV21-1 is a recognized pseudogene. The CDR3 is 19 residues long.

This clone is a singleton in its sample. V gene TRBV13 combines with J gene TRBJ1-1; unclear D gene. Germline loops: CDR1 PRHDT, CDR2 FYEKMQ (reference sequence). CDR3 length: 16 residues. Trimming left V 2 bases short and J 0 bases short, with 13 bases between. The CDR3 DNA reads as TGTGCCAGCAGCTTAACCGACCACAGAGTGAACACTGAAGCTTTCTTT. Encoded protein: CASSLTDHRVNTEAFF.

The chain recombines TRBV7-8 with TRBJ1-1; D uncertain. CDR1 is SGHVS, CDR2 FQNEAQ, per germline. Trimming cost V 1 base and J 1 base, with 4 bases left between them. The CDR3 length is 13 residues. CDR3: CASSLDTNTEAFF. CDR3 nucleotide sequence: TGTGCCAGCAGCTTAGACACGAACACTGAAGCTTTCTTT.

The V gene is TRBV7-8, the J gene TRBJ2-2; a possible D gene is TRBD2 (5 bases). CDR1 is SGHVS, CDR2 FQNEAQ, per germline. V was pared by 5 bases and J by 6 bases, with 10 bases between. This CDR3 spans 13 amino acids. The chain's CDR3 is CASSIRGPGELFF. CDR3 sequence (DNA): TGTGCCAGCAGCATAAGAGGGCCCGGGGAGCTGTTTTTT.

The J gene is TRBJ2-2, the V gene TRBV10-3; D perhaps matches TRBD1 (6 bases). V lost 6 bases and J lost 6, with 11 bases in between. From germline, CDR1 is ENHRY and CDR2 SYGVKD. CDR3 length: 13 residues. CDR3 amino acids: CAIRPTGPGELFF. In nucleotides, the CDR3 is TGTGCCATCAGACCGACAGGACCCGGGGAGCTGTTTTTT.

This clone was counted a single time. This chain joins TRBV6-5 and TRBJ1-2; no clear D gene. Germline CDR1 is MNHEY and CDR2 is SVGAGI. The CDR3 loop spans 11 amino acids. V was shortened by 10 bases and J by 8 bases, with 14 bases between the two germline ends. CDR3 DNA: TGTGCCACCCGCGGTGGGTTCGGCTACACCTTC. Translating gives CATRGGFGYTF.

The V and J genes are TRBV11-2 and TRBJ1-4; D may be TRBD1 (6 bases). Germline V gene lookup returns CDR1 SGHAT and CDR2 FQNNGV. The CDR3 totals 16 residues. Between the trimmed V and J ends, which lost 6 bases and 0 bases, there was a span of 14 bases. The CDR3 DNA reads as TGTGCCAGCAGACCAGGGAGGGGGGCAACTAATGAAAAACTGTTTTTT. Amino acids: CASRPGRGATNEKLFF.

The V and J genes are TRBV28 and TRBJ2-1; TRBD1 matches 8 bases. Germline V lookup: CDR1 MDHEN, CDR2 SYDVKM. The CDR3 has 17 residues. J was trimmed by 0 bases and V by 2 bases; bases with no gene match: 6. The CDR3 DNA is TGTGCCAGCAGTTTACCTCCAGGGGGCAGCTCCTACAATGAGCAGTTCTTC. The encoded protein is CASSLPPGGSSYNEQFF.

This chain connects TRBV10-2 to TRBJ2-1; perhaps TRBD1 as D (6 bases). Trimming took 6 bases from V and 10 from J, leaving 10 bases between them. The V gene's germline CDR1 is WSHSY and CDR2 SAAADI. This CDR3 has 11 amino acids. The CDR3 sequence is CASSNRVEQFF. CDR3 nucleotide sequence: TGCGCCAGCAGCAACAGGGTAGAGCAGTTCTTC.

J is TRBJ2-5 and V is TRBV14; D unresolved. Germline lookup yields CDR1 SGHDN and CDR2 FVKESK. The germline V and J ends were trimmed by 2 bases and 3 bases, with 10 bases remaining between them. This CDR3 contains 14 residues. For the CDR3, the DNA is TGTGCCAGCAGCCAAAGGTCGCGGAAAGAGACCCAGTACTTC. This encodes CASSQRSRKETQYF.

The DNA for the CDR3 is TGTGCCATCAGCCCGGGACAGGGGCATGGTGGCTACACCTTC. It specifies CAISPGQGHGGYTF. This chain links TRBV10-3 with TRBJ1-2; 10 positions match TRBD1. With V trimmed by 6 bases and J by 7 bases, 8 bases remained unmatched. Germline assignment: CDR1 ENHRY and CDR2 SYGVKD. CDR3 length: 14 amino acids.

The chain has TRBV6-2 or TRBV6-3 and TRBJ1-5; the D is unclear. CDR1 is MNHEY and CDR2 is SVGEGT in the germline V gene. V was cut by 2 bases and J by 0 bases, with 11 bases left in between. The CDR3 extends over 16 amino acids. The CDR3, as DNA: TGTGCCAGCAGTTACGCCGACACCGCTAGCAATCAGCCCCAGCATTTT. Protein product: CASSYADTASNQPQHF.

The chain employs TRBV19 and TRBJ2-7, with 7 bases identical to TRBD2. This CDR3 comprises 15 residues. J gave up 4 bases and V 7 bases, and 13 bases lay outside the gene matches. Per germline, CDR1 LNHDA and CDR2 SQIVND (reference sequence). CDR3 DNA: TGTGCCAGTAAGGCGACATGGGGGGGGACTTACGAGCAGTACTTC. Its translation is CASKATWGGTYEQYF.

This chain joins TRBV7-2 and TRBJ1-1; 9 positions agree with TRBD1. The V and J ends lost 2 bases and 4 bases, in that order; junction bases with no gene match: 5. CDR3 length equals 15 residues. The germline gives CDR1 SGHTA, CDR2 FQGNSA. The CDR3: CASSLKTGGATEAFF. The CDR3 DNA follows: TGTGCCAGCAGCTTAAAGACAGGGGGGGCCACTGAAGCTTTCTTT.

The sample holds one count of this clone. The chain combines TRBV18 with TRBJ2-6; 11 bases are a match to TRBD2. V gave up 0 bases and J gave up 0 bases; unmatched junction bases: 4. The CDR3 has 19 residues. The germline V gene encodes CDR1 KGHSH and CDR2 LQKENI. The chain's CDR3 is CASSPPLAGGDSGANVLTF. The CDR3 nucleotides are TGTGCCAGCTCACCACCCCTAGCGGGGGGCGACTCTGGGGCCAACGTCCTGACTTTC.